The 3 T cell receptor beta chains below come from one sample, sequenced in a study of identical twins. Via MiXCR, TCRdb re-called the 5' RACE reads, giving one row per CDR3 protein. The sample includes 1.5 million or so distinct CDR3 sequences, about 32% of them seen just once. The sample consisted of cord blood. These receptors all stem from a newborn girl in good health.

There are a few counts of this clonotype. This chain links TRBV6-5 with TRBJ2-7; TRBD2 aligns across 7 bases. J lost 2 bases, V lost 2 bases, and 15 bases had no gene match. There are 18 residues in the CDR3. Germline values: CDR1 MNHEY, CDR2 SVGAGI. CDR3 region: CASSYLTSTSERPYEQYF. The CDR3 bases are TGTGCCAGCAGTTACCTTACCTCTACTAGCGAACGACCCTACGAGCAGTACTTC.

V gene TRBV20-1 combines with J gene TRBJ2-7, with 8 bases identical to TRBD1. After removal of 6 bases from V and 3 bases from J, the junction contained 13 bases not matched to a gene. CDR1 is DFQATT, CDR2 SNEGSKA, per germline (reference sequence). This CDR3 has 15 amino acids. In DNA, the CDR3 is TGCAGTGCCACAGGCGGACAGGGCTCCTACTACGAGCAGTACTTC. Its translation is CSATGGQGSYYEQYF.

The gene calls are TRBV19 and TRBJ2-7, with 8 bases that match TRBD1. Trimming at V came to 5 bases and at J to 2 bases, leaving 8 bases not matched to a gene. Germline CDR1 reads LNHDA; CDR2 reads SQIVND (reference sequence). This CDR3 is 15 amino acids long. The CDR3 region has the DNA TGTGCCAGTAGTCTTGGGGGACAGGCTGCCTACGAGCAGTACTTC. This gives the protein CASSLGGQAAYEQYF.